This T cell receptor (beta chain) was profiled in a study of PD-L1 blockade in urothelial cancer (dated by TCRdb to 2016 to 2017). At the level of the whole study: Every patient began therapy in about 2014 and was given atezolizumab 1,200 mg intravenously every 3 weeks. Approximately 30 patients had pretreatment blood TCR-seq, about 25 had at least one posttreatment blood collection, and about 25 had tumor TCR-seq. Blood samples gave a median of about 130,000 T cells and roughly 83,000 unique TCRs, with a median clonality of about 0.078. The study, an exploratory multi-omic analysis, examined somatic, immune and clinical correlates of response to PD-L1 blockade with atezolizumab in urothelial cancer. Fewer than ten patients reached durable clinical benefit, while 15 to 20 patients did not. Pretreatment tumor samples and matched peripheral blood, collected serially before and after atezolizumab treatment, underwent TCR sequencing. An ECOG performance status of 0 or 1 was recorded for the patients, and 0 to 3 prior chemotherapy regimens had been received by the patients. Blood samples were analyzed at two time points: 3 weeks after treatment start (second dose) and 6 weeks after treatment start. Twenty-five of 29 patients were males with bladder-origin urothelial cancer, and about 65% of the roughly 30 reported a prior smoking history. In the same patients, whole exome sequencing and RNA sequencing of pretreatment tumors were performed in addition to TCR sequencing. Durable clinical benefit was defined as a progression-free survival longer than 6 months, and TCR features were additionally tested against progression-free survival and overall survival.

Concerning this clone: Its recognized antigen is unknown. Per-base quality was not reported, and no clone a single base away is much larger than it.

The sample's time point label is to be understood as: pretreatment peripheral blood. A total of around 30 patients with locally advanced or metastatic urothelial carcinoma, treated at Memorial Sloan Kettering on a trial protocol, made up the cohort. Peripheral blood mononuclear cells were collected pretreatment and during treatment, with between 1 and 8 total time points obtained per patient. The Qiagen DNeasy Blood extraction kit was used to purify genomic DNA from total PBMCs and tumor samples. PBMCs were collected pretreatment and during treatment, and were isolated and stored as previously described. From the germline V gene, CDR1 is MNHEY and CDR2 is SVGAGI. The CDR3 goes from the cysteine to the phenylalanine over 15 residues. CDR3 DNA is the only sequence kept; it has 45 bases, read in frame from the first base. V gives up 7 bases and J gives up 1 base, and the segment between their germline ends measures 13 bases.

Synthetic TCR analog templates were spiked into each PCR so that absolute template abundance could be estimated from read counts. TCRbeta CDR3 regions were amplified from genomic DNA with bias-controlled V and J gene primers using the immunoSEQ assay. Rearranged TCRbeta segments were sequenced at approximately 20X coverage. Per the source publication's procedure: Clustering was used to correct sequencing errors, and CDR3s were annotated against IMGT so that V, D and J genes could be assigned. Downstream analyses used only productive TCRbeta rearrangements, leaving out any out-of-frame or stop-codon sequences. Clonality was computed as one minus Shannon entropy normalized by the log of the number of unique productive sequences. Fisher's exact test with Benjamini-Hochberg correction, using a cutoff of adjusted p below 0.01, was how clones that differed between time points or between blood and tumor were identified. Entries here come from immuneACCESS through TCRdb and include only in-frame sequences with V and J called. Some clones fail to appear in such tables; in the studies checked, an unresolved V gene covers under half of the shortfall, and the cause of the remainder is unknown. The V and J calls and clone size come from that table; D and trimming were worked out from the DNA. The sample table contains 49,000 or so clones; only one count was recorded for about 86% of them. The ten largest clones capture approximately 21% of the sample.

Results the study describes overall, beyond this receptor: Because of the small sample size (n ≈ 30) and the many exploratory analyses performed, the results are intended to be regarded as hypothesis-generating. Patients with durable benefit showed greater expansion of tumor-associated TCR clones in peripheral blood 3 weeks after starting treatment (n of about 20, p = 0.022). A pretreatment peripheral blood TCR clonality below the median was linked to improved progression-free and overall survival.

The clonotype was recovered from a man aged 55 to 70 with urothelial cancer. The sequence is built from TRBV6-5 and TRBJ1-4, with no confidently assigned D gene. The material sequenced was PBMCs, taken around atezolizumab (anti-PD-L1) treatment. The CDR3 here reads CASKQRRGTNEKLFF. The DNA sequence is TGTGCCAGCAAACAACGACGGGGAACTAATGAAAAACTGTTTTTT.